The source of this T cell receptor beta chain is a study of T cell responses to AZD1222 COVID-19 vaccine (dated by TCRdb to the early 2020s). Notes on the research overall: TCR sequencing was performed for roughly 250 trial participants, of whom roughly 200 were given two doses of AZD1222 and around 26 were given two doses of MenACWY control vaccine. Enrollment into the trials was organized by age into subgroups of 18-55, 56-69 and 70-plus years, and those subgroups contained roughly 150, 30 and 60 TCR-sequenced participants, respectively. Results and caveats for the whole study, not just this receptor: Most participants were white British and females outnumbered males, and the authors suggested that clonal diversity may have been underestimated. Conclusions about previously exposed vaccinees were limited because only five to seven AZD1222 recipients were SARS-CoV-2 seropositive at baseline. The whole spike protein was spanned by vaccine-associated CD4 TCRs, and dominant responses were seen in regions 160-218 and 743-854. Because no day 14 peak-response samples were available, the repertoires could be characterized only after the peak T cell response. Reportedly, close to half of the unique spike-specific TCRs recognized epitopes lying outside the regions that are mutated in the B.1.351 and B.1.1.7 variants. A significant rise in spike-specific TCR breadth and depth was observed after two AZD1222 doses relative to day 0 and relative to MenACWY recipients. In the small 56-69-year group, the increase in depth fell short of significance, most likely because of low power.

Taken with the paper, the label for time point translates to: about 28 days (+/-7) after the second vaccine dose. Because spike-specific TCR depth and breadth did not differ between the two schedules, AZD1222 recipients who got a second dose at roughly 4 weeks were pooled with those who got a second dose at roughly 12 weeks. Samples from vaccinated people were obtained from the UK trials COV001 and COV002, which included a single-blind randomized controlled phase 2/3 trial of AZD1222 (ChAdOx1 nCoV-19) in healthy adults. For TCRbeta chain sequencing, PBMC samples from trial participants were taken at day 0 and at day 28 after the second dose. The CDR3 regions of human TCRbeta chains were subjected to immunosequencing. On the study's bioinformatics: Repertoire TCRs were checked for matches against a reference library of SARS-CoV-2-specific TCRs that had been generated using the MIRA antigen-specificity platform. Breadth was defined as the fraction of unique TCRs that were SARS-CoV-2-associated, and depth was defined as the fraction of total T cells that were SARS-CoV-2-associated. Each spike-specific TCR was assigned to its reactive spike region and to a CD4 or CD8 class using the MIRA data. Log10-transformed breadth and depth values were compared by one-way ANOVA with Sidak's multiple comparisons tests. The clones in this table, taken by TCRdb from immuneACCESS, are in-frame only. Not every clone is retained; where verified, under half of the shortfall comes from an unresolved V gene, and the cause of the rest is unknown. V, J and clone size reflect that table, while D and trimming were determined from the DNA. This sample holds 72,000 or so clones; 70% to 90% were observed only once. The ten most abundant clones make up about 28% of the sample.

Looking up the germline V gene yields CDR1 SGHVS and CDR2 FQNEAQ. Counted from cysteine to phenylalanine, this CDR3 has 19 amino acids. The retained sequence is limited to the CDR3, 57 bases, with the frame set at the first base. After removal of 1 base from V and 6 bases from J, the junction retains 13 bases not matched to a gene. A word on this clone: Its antigen is unknown. No base-level quality is on record; no much larger clone is a single base apart.

The chain is made from TRBV7-8 and TRBJ2-1, with 12 central nucleotides matching TRBD2. The TCR originated in an adult who received the AZD1222 COVID-19 vaccine. The input for sequencing was peripheral blood, taken 28 days after the second AZD1222 dose. The DNA is as follows: TGTGCCAGCAGCTTAGAGATTGGCCTAGCGGGAGGGCCGAGCAATGAGCAGTTCTTC. Its coded protein is CASSLEIGLAGGPSNEQFF.